This TCR beta chain stems from a study of read filtering for tumor transcriptome and immune sequencing. Across the whole study: Per sample, TCR-region reads ranged about 3.5 to 11 million by IR-seq, roughly 75 to 1,400 by RNA-seq.

As concerns this clonotype: This may be a read error, as it is one base from a much larger clone.

The library was built from about 400 ng RNA with molecular barcoded adaptors for alpha/delta and beta/gamma chains. From the reads, TCRdb called clonotypes with MiXCR, one entry per CDR3 protein. The sample has 5,000 to 6,500 distinct CDR3 sequences, around 24% seen once. The CDR3 is 15 residues long. Germline assignment: CDR1 SGHVS and CDR2 FQNEAQ. The V gene lost 3 bases and the J gene lost 6 bases, with 18 bases spanning the gap. The chain recombines TRBV7-8 with TRBJ2-7; weak D call: TRBD2 (5 bases). This receptor was obtained from a donor at least 40 years old with multiple myeloma. Input material: a population of CD138-negative cells sorted from bone marrow. In DNA form, the CDR3 reads TGTGCCAGCAGCTTGGGCGCTAGCTTTTACTGCGAGCAGTACTTC. Translating it yields CASSLGASFYCEQYF.